This T cell receptor (beta chain) was recorded in a study of blood T cell repertoires in COVID-19. Overall study context: Samples came from the United States, Italy and Spain, spanning acute and convalescent COVID-19. T cells, B-cell-depleted T cells, or PBMCs provided the cDNA or gDNA that served as material.

Original data processing: Estimation of nucleated cell counts relied on the amplification of reference gene primers. Measured with immunoSEQ multiplex PCR; TCRdb has only the in-frame clones, and not every one. That table is the source of V, J and clone size, and D and trimming were worked out from the DNA. The sample carries around 100,000 clones, around nine tenths recorded once. This clone occurred once. Sample: peripheral blood. The clonotype was recovered from a man aged 35-49 years with acute or convalescent COVID-19.

The CDR3 coding sequence is TGTGCCAGCAGCTTAGATCAAGATTGGGGGGGCGATGGCTACACCTTC. Encoded protein: CASSLDQDWGGDGYTF. This chain joins TRBV7-9 and TRBJ1-2; tentatively, D is TRBD1 (6 bases). The germline V gene encodes CDR1 SEHNR and CDR2 FQNEAQ (reference sequence). The CDR3 totals 16 residues. The V end was cut by 1 base, the J end by 6 bases, with 18 bases between. Full variable domain (outside the CDR3, taken from reference TRBV7-9 and TRBJ1-2): DTGVSQNPRHKITKRGQNVTFRCDPISEHNRLYWYRQTLGQGPEFLTYFQNEAQLEKSRLLSDRFSAERPKGSFSTLEIQRTEQGDSAMYLCASSLDQDWGGDGYTFGSGTRLTVV.